A selection of T cell receptor beta chains follows, all from one sample in a study of T cells in Graves' hyperthyroidism and ophthalmopathy. MiXCR, run by TCRdb on the multiplex PCR reads, gives a single entry per CDR3 protein. The sample carries some 620,000 distinct CDR3 sequences, around 15% recorded once. Sequencing was carried out using blood. These receptors all stem from a woman aged 25 to 39 with Graves' hyperthyroidism. Each CDR3 is given with its conserved first and last residue. A D gene is named only where the DNA matches it firmly. Clone size is shown for a subset of rows, as once, few, many or a class of expanded clone.

J: TRBJ2-4
size: few
V: TRBV6-6
D: TRBD2
DNA: TGTGCCAGCAGTTACTCCGGACTAGCTGGTTCCAAAAACATTCAGTACTTC
CDR3: CASSYSGLAGSKNIQYF

J: TRBJ2-2
size: few
V: TRBV29-1
D: -
DNA: TGCAGCGTGGTATACACCGGGGAGCTGTTTTTT
CDR3: CSVVYTGELFF

J: TRBJ2-6
size: many
V: TRBV2
D: -
DNA: TGTGCCAGCAGTGTTCTGAAAGGGCAGGCCAACGTCCTGACTTTC
CDR3: CASSVLKGQANVLTF

J: TRBJ1-5
size: many
V: TRBV12-3/TRBV12-4
D: TRBD1
DNA: TGTGCCAGCAGCTCACAGGGGGCTAACAATCAGCCCCAGCATTTT
CDR3: CASSSQGANNQPQHF

J: TRBJ2-5
size: many
V: TRBV11-2
D: TRBD1
DNA: TGTGCCAGCAGCTTAGTTCCGGGACAGGGGGTCGGAGAGACCCAGTACTTC
CDR3: CASSLVPGQGVGETQYF

J: TRBJ2-3
size: -
V: TRBV11-2
D: TRBD2
DNA: TGTGCCAGCAGCGCACCACTAGCGGGAGATAATTCGGATACGCAGTATTTT
CDR3: CASSAPLAGDNSDTQYF

J: TRBJ1-6
size: -
V: TRBV20-1
D: -
DNA: TGCAGTGCTGGCCCCCCCCTTGGGAGGGATTCACCCCTCCACTTT
CDR3: CSAGPPLGRDSPLHF

J: TRBJ2-7
size: few
V: TRBV19
D: TRBD2
DNA: TGTGCCAGTAAAGCTAACCTCGCGGGAGGGGGCGAGCAGTACTTC
CDR3: CASKANLAGGGEQYF

J: TRBJ2-5
size: few
V: TRBV6-2/TRBV6-3
D: TRBD1
DNA: TGTGCCAGCAGCGTGACAGGGCGCAAAGAGACCCAGTACTTC
CDR3: CASSVTGRKETQYF

J: TRBJ2-3
size: few
V: TRBV20-1
D: -
DNA: TGCAGTGCCCATCGGGGTACAGATACGCAGTATTTT
CDR3: CSAHRGTDTQYF

J: TRBJ2-7
size: many
V: TRBV11-2
D: -
DNA: TGTGCCAGCAGCTCCCCCCTCGGGGTAGCCGAAGACTACGAGCGGTACTTC
CDR3: CASSSPLGVAEDYERYF

J: TRBJ2-2
size: -
V: TRBV7-9
D: TRBD2
DNA: TGTGCCAGCAGCTCTGGTCGCTTGGCGGGAGATGTCGGGGAGCTGTTTTTT
CDR3: CASSSGRLAGDVGELFF

J: TRBJ2-2
size: -
V: TRBV28
D: -
DNA: TGTGCCAGCAGCCCTCCGGGGTACACCGGGGAGCTGTTTTTT
CDR3: CASSPPGYTGELFF

J: TRBJ2-1
size: few
V: TRBV10-3
D: -
DNA: TGTGCCATCTCTCAGCGGACGTACTCCTACAATGAGCAGTTCTTC
CDR3: CAISQRTYSYNEQFF

J: TRBJ2-7
size: once
V: TRBV5-6
D: -
DNA: TGTGCCAGCAGCAGGGTTACGGTCTCCTACGAGCAGTACTTC
CDR3: CASSRVTVSYEQYF

J: TRBJ2-2
size: -
V: TRBV27
D: TRBD1
DNA: TGTGCCAGCATAAGCTTCGGGACAGGTGTTCCCGGGGAGCTGTTTTTT
CDR3: CASISFGTGVPGELFF

J: TRBJ1-2
size: -
V: TRBV4-1
D: TRBD1
DNA: TGCGCCAGCAGCCAAGATCGGAGGGGGCAAGGCTACACCTTC
CDR3: CASSQDRRGQGYTF

J: TRBJ1-2
size: -
V: TRBV15
D: -
DNA: TGTGCCACCAGCAGAGAGCGACAGACCAACTATGGCTACACCTTC
CDR3: CATSRERQTNYGYTF

J: TRBJ1-1
size: -
V: TRBV10-3
D: -
DNA: TGTGCCATCAGGGGACCAGGGCTGAACACTGAAGCTTTCTTT
CDR3: CAIRGPGLNTEAFF

J: TRBJ2-1
size: many
V: TRBV11-1
D: TRBD2
DNA: TGTGCCAGCAGCTTAAGTTGGAGCGGGAGTGGGTACAATGAGCAGTTCTTC
CDR3: CASSLSWSGSGYNEQFF

J: TRBJ2-5
size: few
V: TRBV5-1
D: -
DNA: TGCGCCAGCAGCCTGGGATTTGCGGAGACCCAGTACTTC
CDR3: CASSLGFAETQYF

J: TRBJ1-1
size: -
V: TRBV5-1
D: TRBD1
DNA: TGCGCCAGCAGCTCCTCCTACCGGGACAGGGGGCGTTTGAACACTGAAGCTTTCTTT
CDR3: CASSSSYRDRGRLNTEAFF

J: TRBJ2-7
size: -
V: TRBV20-1
D: TRBD1
DNA: TGCAGTGCTAGAGTGGGACAGGGGTCCTACGAGCAGTACTTC
CDR3: CSARVGQGSYEQYF

J: TRBJ2-5
size: many
V: TRBV11-1
D: -
DNA: TGTGCCAGCAGCTTAGGGACCCTCGCCGGCTCGGTTCAAGAGACCCAGTACTTC
CDR3: CASSLGTLAGSVQETQYF

J: TRBJ1-5
size: -
V: TRBV9
D: -
DNA: TGTGCCAGCAGCGGAAAGGGTAATCAGCCCCAGCATTTT
CDR3: CASSGKGNQPQHF

J: TRBJ2-1
size: few
V: TRBV7-2
D: -
DNA: TGTGCCAGCACCCTTGAACGTTCCTACAATGAGCAGTTCTTC
CDR3: CASTLERSYNEQFF

J: TRBJ1-2
size: -
V: TRBV4-1
D: TRBD1
DNA: TGCGCCAGCAGCCAAGCGGGACAGGCCTGGTCTAACTATGGCTACACCTTC
CDR3: CASSQAGQAWSNYGYTF

J: TRBJ2-5
size: many
V: TRBV20-1
D: -
DNA: TGCAGTGCTAGTGAGGCAACTCAAGAGACCCAGTACTTC
CDR3: CSASEATQETQYF

J: TRBJ2-5
size: -
V: TRBV27
D: -
DNA: TGTGCCAGCAGAGGGGGGTGGGAGACCCAGTACTTC
CDR3: CASRGGWETQYF

J: TRBJ2-7
size: few
V: TRBV30
D: -
DNA: TGTGCCTGGAACACAGGGCCCATTCCCTACGAGCAGTACTTC
CDR3: CAWNTGPIPYEQYF

J: TRBJ1-2
size: few
V: TRBV27
D: -
DNA: TGTGCCAGCAGTTTGGCTTTGGGGGGGGGGGGCGAGGATGGCTACACCTTC
CDR3: CASSLALGGGGEDGYTF

J: TRBJ1-4
size: -
V: TRBV9
D: TRBD1
DNA: TGTGCCAGCAGCGTAGTGGCAGGGGGGAATGAAAAACTGTTTTTT
CDR3: CASSVVAGGNEKLFF

J: TRBJ1-5
size: many
V: TRBV11-3
D: TRBD1
DNA: TGTGCCAGCAGCTTATGGAGACAGGGAGAACTTAACAATCAGCCCCAGCATTTT
CDR3: CASSLWRQGELNNQPQHF

J: TRBJ1-2
size: few
V: TRBV24-1
D: -
DNA: TGTGCCATCTCGGGAGCGAACTTCTATGGCTACACCTTC
CDR3: CAISGANFYGYTF

J: TRBJ1-6
size: -
V: TRBV20-1
D: -
DNA: TGCAGTGCTATTTCTCCGGGACATCATAATTCACCCCTCCACTTT
CDR3: CSAISPGHHNSPLHF

J: TRBJ2-7
size: once
V: TRBV20-1
D: TRBD1
DNA: TGCAGTGCTAGAGATCCCGGGACAGGGAGAAGGGGATACGAGCAGTACTTC
CDR3: CSARDPGTGRRGYEQYF

J: TRBJ2-7
size: many
V: TRBV6-2/TRBV6-3
D: -
DNA: TGTGCCAGCGAATCTAACTCCTACGAGCAGTACTTC
CDR3: CASESNSYEQYF

J: TRBJ1-3
size: -
V: TRBV7-3
D: TRBD1
DNA: TGTGCCAGCAGCCTAGCGACAGGGGCTGGAAACACCATATATTTT
CDR3: CASSLATGAGNTIYF

J: TRBJ2-7
size: -
V: TRBV4-1
D: TRBD1
DNA: TGCGCCAGCAGCCCTGGAGACGGACAGGGGCACGAGCAGTACTTC
CDR3: CASSPGDGQGHEQYF